Presented here are 10 T cell receptor beta chains from one specimen sequenced in a study of PD-1 blockade in classical Hodgkin lymphoma. Assay used: immunoSEQ multiplex PCR; TCRdb lists only in-frame clones, some missing. The repertoire holds tens of thousands of clones, with about 71% as singletons. All the patients suffered relapse after autologous stem cell transplantation, and brentuximab vedotin exposure differed. Specimen: peripheral blood mononuclear cells (PBMCs), collected at baseline. Source of these receptors: a human donor with classical Hodgkin lymphoma.

This clone was seen a single time. The rearrangement joins TRBV5-1 to TRBJ2-1; D could derive from TRBD1 or TRBD2 (5 bases each). Germline V gene data show CDR1 as SGHRS and CDR2 as YFSETQ. V was cut by 4 bases and J by 0 bases, with 23 bases left in between. CDR3 length: 19 amino acids. CDR3 protein: CASSLLPGLTPRSYNEQFF. The CDR3 DNA follows: TGCGCCAGCAGCCTCTTACCGGGGCTTACCCCCCGCTCCTACAATGAGCAGTTCTTC.

The chain couples TRBV29-1 to TRBJ1-2, with 9 positions matching TRBD1. The CDR3 contains 13 residues. CDR1 and CDR2 (germline): SQVTM, ANQGSEA. V shed 5 bases, J shed 4 bases, and the junction held 5 bases outside the gene matches. CDR3 DNA: TGCAGCGTTAGGGACAGGGATCTCTATGGCTACACCTTC. It yields the protein CSVRDRDLYGYTF.

This chain connects TRBV7-3 to TRBJ1-4; D possibly corresponds to TRBD1 (5 bases). The V gene's germline CDR1 is SGHTA and CDR2 FQGTGA. The CDR3 totals 15 residues. V gave up 5 bases and J gave up 0 bases, with 10 bases separating them. The CDR3 region is CASSQSGATNEKLFF. As DNA, the CDR3 is TGTGCCAGCAGCCAATCGGGGGCAACTAATGAAAAACTGTTTTTT.

This chain joins TRBV27 and TRBJ2-6, with D perhaps TRBD2 (5 bases). The V end lost 3 bases, the J end lost 2 bases, and 11 bases lay between the germline ends. The CDR3 contains 16 residues. Germline loops: CDR1 MNHEY, CDR2 SMNVEV (reference sequence). CDR3 nucleotide sequence: TGTGCCAGCAGTTTCCGGAGAGCGGCTGGGGCCAACGTCCTGACTTTC. It is translated as CASSFRRAAGANVLTF.

The J gene is TRBJ1-2, the V gene TRBV27, with TRBD1 as a possible D gene (5 bases). The V gene's germline CDR1 is MNHEY and CDR2 SMNVEV (reference sequence). The CDR3 runs 16 residues. V was pared by 3 bases and J by 4 bases, with 18 bases between. CDR3: CASSFFPIGGGYGYTF. The CDR3 nucleotides read TGTGCCAGCAGTTTTTTCCCAATCGGGGGAGGCTATGGCTACACCTTC.

The chain combines TRBV5-1 with TRBJ2-2; 7 nucleotides align to TRBD2. This CDR3 contains 14 residues. Germline V gene lookup returns CDR1 SGHRS and CDR2 YFSETQ. V trimming: 6 bases; J trimming: 4 bases; junction bases outside the gene matches: 6. As DNA, the CDR3 is TGCGCCAGCATGGCACTAGCGTCCACCGGGGAGCTGTTTTTT. It yields the protein CASMALASTGELFF.

The chain couples TRBV4-3 to TRBJ1-4; 7 bases agree with TRBD1. With 1 base clipped from V and 7 bases from J, the junction kept 9 bases outside the gene matches. CDR3 length equals 16 residues. Germline V gene lookup returns CDR1 LGHNA and CDR2 YSLEER. The CDR3 bases are TGCGCCAGCAGCCAAGCCCCGACAGGGAGGAGTGAAAAACTGTTTTTT. Its translation is CASSQAPTGRSEKLFF.

The rearrangement joins TRBV5-1 to TRBJ2-7; perhaps TRBD2 as D (5 bases). CDR1 and CDR2 from the germline V gene are SGHRS and YFSETQ. The CDR3 totals 14 residues. The germline V and J ends were trimmed by 10 bases and 7 bases, with 24 bases remaining between them. This chain's CDR3 is CAPGQQRAMGEQYV. Here the CDR3 DNA reads TGCGCCCCCGGGCAACAGAGGGCTATGGGGGAGCAGTACGTC.

This rearrangement joins TRBV7-6 to TRBJ2-5; D is possibly TRBD1 (8 bases). Trimming took 0 bases from V and 2 from J, leaving 13 bases between them. CDR1 is SGHVS, CDR2 FNYEAQ, per germline. CDR3 length: 16 residues. Written as DNA, the CDR3 is TGTGCCAGCAGCTTAGCTTTACAGGGGGGGCAAGAGACCCAGTACTTC. Its protein is CASSLALQGGQETQYF.

The CDR3 nucleotides are TGTGCCAGCAGCTTATGGGGCAGGGGGCCCTTTCTTTCACCCCTCCACTTT. Its protein is CASSLWGRGPFLSPLHF. The chain employs TRBV5-4 and TRBJ1-6; 8 bases fit TRBD1. The length of the CDR3 is 17 residues. Germline V gene sequence: CDR1 SGHNT, CDR2 YYREEE (reference sequence). V gave up 2 bases and J gave up 9 bases; unmatched junction bases: 13.